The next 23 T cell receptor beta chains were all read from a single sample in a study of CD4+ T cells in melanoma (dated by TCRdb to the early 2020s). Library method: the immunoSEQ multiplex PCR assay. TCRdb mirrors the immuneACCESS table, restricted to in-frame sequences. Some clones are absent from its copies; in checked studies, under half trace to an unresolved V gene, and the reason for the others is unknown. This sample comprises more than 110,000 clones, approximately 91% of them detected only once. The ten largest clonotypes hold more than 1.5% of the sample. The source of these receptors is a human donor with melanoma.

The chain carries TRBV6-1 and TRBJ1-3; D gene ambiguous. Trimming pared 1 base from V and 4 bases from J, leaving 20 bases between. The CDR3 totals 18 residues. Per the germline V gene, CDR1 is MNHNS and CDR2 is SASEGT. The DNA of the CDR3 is TGTGCCAGCAGTGAAGTGACCAAAGGAGCAATCCGAGGAAACACCATATATTTT. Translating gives CASSEVTKGAIRGNTIYF.

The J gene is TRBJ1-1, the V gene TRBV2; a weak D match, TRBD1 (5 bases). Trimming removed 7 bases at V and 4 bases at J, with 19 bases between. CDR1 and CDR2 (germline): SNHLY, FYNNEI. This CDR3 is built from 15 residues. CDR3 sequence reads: CASISRRGVGTEAFF. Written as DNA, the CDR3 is TGTGCCAGCATTTCCCGGAGGGGAGTAGGCACTGAAGCTTTCTTT. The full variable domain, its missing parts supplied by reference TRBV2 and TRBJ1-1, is EPEVTQTPSHQVTQMGQEVILRCVPISNHLYFYWYRQILGQKVEFLVSFYNNEISEKSEIFDDQFSVERPDGSNFTLKIRSTKLEDSAMYFCASISRRGVGTEAFFGQGTRLTVV.

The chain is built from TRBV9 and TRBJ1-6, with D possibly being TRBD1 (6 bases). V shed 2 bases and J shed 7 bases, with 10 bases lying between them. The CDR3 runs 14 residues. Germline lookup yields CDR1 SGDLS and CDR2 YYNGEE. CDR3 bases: TGTGCCAGCAGCGTTGGGACACTCAATTCACCCCTCCACTTT. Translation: CASSVGTLNSPLHF.

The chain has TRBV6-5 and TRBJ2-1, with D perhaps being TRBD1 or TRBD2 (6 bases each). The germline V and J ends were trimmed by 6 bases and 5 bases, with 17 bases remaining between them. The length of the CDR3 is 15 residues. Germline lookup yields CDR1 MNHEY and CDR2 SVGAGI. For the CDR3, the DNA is TGTGCCAGCAGAATAGATAGGGGGGCCAACAATGAGCAGTTCTTC. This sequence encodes CASRIDRGANNEQFF.

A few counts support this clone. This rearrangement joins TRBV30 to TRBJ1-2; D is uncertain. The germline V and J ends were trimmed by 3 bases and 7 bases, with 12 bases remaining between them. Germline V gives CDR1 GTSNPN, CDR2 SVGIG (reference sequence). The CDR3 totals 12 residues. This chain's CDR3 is CAWSSSLGGYTF. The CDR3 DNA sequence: TGTGCCTGGAGCTCCAGTTTAGGTGGCTACACCTTC.

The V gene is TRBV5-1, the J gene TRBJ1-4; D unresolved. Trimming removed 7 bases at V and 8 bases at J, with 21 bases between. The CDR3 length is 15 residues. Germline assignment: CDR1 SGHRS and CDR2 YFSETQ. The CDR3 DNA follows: TGCGCCAGCCACATGGGCGAGGGTGAGGAGGAAAAACTGTTTTTT. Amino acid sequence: CASHMGEGEEEKLFF.

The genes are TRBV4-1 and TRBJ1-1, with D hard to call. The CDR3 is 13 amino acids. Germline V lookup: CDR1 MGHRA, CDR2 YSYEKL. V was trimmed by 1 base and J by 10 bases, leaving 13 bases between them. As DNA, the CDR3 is TGCGCCAGCAGCCAAGGTACGACGCCCGGAGCTTTCTTT. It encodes CASSQGTTPGAFF.

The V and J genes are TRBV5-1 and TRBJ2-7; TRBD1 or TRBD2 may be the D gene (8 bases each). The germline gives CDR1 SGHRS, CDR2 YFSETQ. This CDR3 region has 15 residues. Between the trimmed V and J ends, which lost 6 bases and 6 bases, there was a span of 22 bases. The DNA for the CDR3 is TGCGCCAGCAATCGGGGGGGGACAGGCGGTCGCGAGCAGTACTTC. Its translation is CASNRGGTGGREQYF.

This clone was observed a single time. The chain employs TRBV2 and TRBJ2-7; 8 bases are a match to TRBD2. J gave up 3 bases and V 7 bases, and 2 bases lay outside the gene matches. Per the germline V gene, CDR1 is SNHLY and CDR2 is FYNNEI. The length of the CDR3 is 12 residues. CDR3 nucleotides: TGTGCCAGCACACGGGGGGGCTACGAGCAGTACTTC. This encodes CASTRGGYEQYF.

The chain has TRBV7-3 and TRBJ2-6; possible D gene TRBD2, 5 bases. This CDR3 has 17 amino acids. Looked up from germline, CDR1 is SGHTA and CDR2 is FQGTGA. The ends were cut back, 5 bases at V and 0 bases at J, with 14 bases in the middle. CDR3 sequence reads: CASSRTSGSSGANVLTF. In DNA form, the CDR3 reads TGTGCCAGCAGCCGTACAAGTGGGAGCTCTGGGGCCAACGTCCTGACTTTC.

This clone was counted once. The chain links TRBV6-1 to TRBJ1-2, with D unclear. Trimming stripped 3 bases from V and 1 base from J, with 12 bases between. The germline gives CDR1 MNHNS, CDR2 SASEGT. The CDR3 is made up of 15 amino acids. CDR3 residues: CASSEGRGVNYGYTF. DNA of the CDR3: TGTGCCAGCAGTGAGGGTCGTGGGGTTAACTATGGCTACACCTTC.

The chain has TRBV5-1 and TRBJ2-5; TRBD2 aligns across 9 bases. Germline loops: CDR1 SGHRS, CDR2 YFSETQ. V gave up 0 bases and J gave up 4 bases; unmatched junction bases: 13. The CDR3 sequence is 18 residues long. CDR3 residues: CASSLARTSEPPPETQYF. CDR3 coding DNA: TGCGCCAGCAGCTTGGCGCGGACTAGCGAGCCCCCTCCAGAGACCCAGTACTTC.

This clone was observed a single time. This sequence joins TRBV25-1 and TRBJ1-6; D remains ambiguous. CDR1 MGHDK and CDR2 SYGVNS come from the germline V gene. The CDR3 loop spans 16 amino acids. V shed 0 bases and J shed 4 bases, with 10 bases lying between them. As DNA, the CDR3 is TGTGCCAGCAGTGAATATACGACACGTTATAATTCACCCCTCCACTTT. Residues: CASSEYTTRYNSPLHF.

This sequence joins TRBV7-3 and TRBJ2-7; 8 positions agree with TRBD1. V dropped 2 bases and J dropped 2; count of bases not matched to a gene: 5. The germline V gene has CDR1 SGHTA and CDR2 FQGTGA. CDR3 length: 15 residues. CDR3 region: CASSLQGATPYEQYF. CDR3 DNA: TGTGCCAGCAGCTTACAGGGGGCAACACCCTACGAGCAGTACTTC.

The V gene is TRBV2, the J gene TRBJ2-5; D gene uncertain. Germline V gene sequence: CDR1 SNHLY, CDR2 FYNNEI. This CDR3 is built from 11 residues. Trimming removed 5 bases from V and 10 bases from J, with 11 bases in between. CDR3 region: CASSRGVIQYF. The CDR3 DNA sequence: TGTGCCAGCAGTCGCGGAGTAATCCAGTACTTC.

The CDR3 bases are TGTGCCACCGGGGCACTCAGGAGAGGCTACACCTTC. Amino acid sequence: CATGALRRGYTF. The chain carries TRBV27 and TRBJ1-2, with a possible D match to TRBD1 (5 bases). V shed 10 bases and J shed 8 bases, with 17 bases lying between them. In germline, CDR1 is MNHEY, CDR2 SMNVEV (reference sequence). CDR3 length equals 12 residues.

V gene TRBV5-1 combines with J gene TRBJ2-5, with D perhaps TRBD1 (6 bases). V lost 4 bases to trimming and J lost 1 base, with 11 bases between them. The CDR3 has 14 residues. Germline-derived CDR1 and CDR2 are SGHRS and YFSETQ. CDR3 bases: TGCGCCAGCAGCACCGGACAGCTCCAAGAGACCCAGTACTTC. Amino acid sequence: CASSTGQLQETQYF.

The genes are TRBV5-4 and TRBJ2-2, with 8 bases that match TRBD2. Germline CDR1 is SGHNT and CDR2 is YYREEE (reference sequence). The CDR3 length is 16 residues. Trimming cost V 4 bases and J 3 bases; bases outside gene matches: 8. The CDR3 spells CASSPQAGGDTGELFF. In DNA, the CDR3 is TGTGCCAGCAGCCCCCAGGCCGGGGGGGACACCGGGGAGCTGTTTTTT. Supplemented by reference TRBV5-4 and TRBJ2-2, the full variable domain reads ETGVTQSPTHLIKTRGQQVTLRCSSQSGHNTVSWYQQALGQGPQFIFQYYREEENGRGNFPPRFSGLQFPNYSSELNVNALELDDSALYLCASSPQAGGDTGELFFGEGSRLTVL.

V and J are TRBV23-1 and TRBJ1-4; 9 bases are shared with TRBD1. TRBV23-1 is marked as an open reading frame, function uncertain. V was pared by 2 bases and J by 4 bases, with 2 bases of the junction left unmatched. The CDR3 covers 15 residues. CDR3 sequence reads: CASSQGQGINEKLFF. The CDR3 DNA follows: TGCGCCAGCAGTCAAGGACAGGGGATTAATGAAAAACTGTTTTTT.

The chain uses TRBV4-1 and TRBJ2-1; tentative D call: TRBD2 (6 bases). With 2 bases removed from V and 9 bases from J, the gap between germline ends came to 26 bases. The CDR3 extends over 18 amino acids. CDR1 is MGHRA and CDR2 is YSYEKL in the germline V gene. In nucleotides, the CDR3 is TGCGCCAGCAGCCAATCTCGTCGTGGTGGGGGGTGGACGGGTGAGCAGTTCTTC. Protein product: CASSQSRRGGGWTGEQFF.

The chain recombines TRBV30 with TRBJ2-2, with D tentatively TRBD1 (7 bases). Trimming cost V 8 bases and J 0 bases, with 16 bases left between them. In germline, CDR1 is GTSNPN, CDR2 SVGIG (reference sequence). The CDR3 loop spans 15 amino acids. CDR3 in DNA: TGTGCCCGGGGGAAGGACAGGACGAACACCGGGGAGCTGTTTTTT. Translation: CARGKDRTNTGELFF. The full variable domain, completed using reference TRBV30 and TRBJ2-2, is SQTIHQWPATLVQPVGSPLSLECTVEGTSNPNLYWYRQAAGRGLQLLFYSVGIGQISSEVPQNLSASRPQDRQFILSSKKLLLSDSGFYLCARGKDRTNTGELFFGEGSRLTVL.

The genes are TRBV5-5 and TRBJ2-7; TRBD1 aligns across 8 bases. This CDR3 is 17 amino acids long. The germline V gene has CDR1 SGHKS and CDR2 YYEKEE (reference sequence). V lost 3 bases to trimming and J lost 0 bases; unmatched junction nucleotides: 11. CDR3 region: CASSSKAGTGSSYEQYF. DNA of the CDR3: TGTGCCAGCAGCTCAAAAGCCGGGACAGGCAGCTCCTACGAGCAGTACTTC.

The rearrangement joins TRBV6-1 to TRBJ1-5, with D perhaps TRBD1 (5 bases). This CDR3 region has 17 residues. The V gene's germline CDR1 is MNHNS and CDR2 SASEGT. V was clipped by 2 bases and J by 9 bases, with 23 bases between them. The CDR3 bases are TGTGCCAGCAGTGAATTTACCGGGACGGAGCTTAATTCGCCCCAGCATTTT. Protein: CASSEFTGTELNSPQHF.